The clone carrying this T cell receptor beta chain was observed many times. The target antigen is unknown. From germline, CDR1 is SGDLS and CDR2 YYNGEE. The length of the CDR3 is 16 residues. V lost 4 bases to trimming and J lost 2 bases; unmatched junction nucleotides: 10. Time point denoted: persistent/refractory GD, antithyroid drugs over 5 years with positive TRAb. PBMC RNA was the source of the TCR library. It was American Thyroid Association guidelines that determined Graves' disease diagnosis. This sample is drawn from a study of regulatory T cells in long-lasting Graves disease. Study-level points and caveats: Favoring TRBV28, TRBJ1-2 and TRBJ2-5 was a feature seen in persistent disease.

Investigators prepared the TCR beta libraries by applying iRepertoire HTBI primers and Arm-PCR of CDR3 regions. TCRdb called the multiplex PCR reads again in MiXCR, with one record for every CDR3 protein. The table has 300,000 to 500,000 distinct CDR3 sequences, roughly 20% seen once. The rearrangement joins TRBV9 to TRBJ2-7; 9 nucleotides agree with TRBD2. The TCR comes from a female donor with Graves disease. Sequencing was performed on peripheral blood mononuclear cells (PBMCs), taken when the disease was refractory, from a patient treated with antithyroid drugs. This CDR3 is CASSKSWTSAAYEQYF. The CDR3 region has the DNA TGTGCCAGCAGCAAATCCTGGACTAGCGCGGCCTACGAGCAGTACTTC.